A single sample is the source of the 27 T cell receptor beta chains below, sequenced in a study of T cells after yellow fever vaccination. In TCRdb, the 5' RACE reads were re-called with MiXCR into one record per CDR3 protein. Among about 240,000 distinct CDR3 sequences listed, roughly 7.2% were seen once. This sample comprised CD4+ T cells sorted from PBMCs, obtained 15 days after the yellow fever booster vaccination. These receptor sequences come from a man under 40 who received the YFV17D yellow fever vaccine.

In this sample, this clonotype turned up many times. The genes are TRBV4-2 and TRBJ2-1, with 11 positions matching TRBD2. This CDR3 contains 20 residues. V lost 4 bases and J lost 8; bases outside the gene matches: 22. The germline gives CDR1 LGHNA, CDR2 YNFKEQ. Here the CDR3 DNA reads TGTGCCAGCAGCCCCATGCTCTATAGCGGGAGGGATCAGTTTAACGATGAGCAGTTCTTC. It encodes CASSPMLYSGRDQFNDEQFF.

This clonotype was observed a handful of times. For the CDR3, the DNA is TGCAGTGCTAGAGATTTAGGGCAGGGGACCTACGAGCAGTACTTC. Its translation: CSARDLGQGTYEQYF. The rearrangement joins TRBV20-1 to TRBJ2-7; D might be TRBD1 (6 bases). CDR1 and CDR2 (germline): DFQATT, SNEGSKA (reference sequence). V was trimmed by 0 bases and J by 2 bases, leaving 14 bases between them. The CDR3 spans 15 residues.

J is TRBJ1-4 and V is TRBV18, with 8 bases fitting TRBD1. CDR1 is KGHSH, CDR2 LQKENI, per germline. After removal of 5 bases from V and 6 bases from J, the junction contained 5 bases not matched to a gene. This CDR3 spans 14 amino acids. The CDR3 protein is CASSSQGADEKLFF. CDR3 in DNA: TGTGCCAGCTCATCTCAGGGGGCCGATGAAAAACTGTTTTTT.

The chain uses TRBV19 and TRBJ2-1, with unresolved D. CDR1 is LNHDA, CDR2 SQIVND, per germline (reference sequence). This CDR3 is built from 16 residues. The V gene lost 1 base and the J gene lost 4 bases, with 14 bases spanning the gap. The CDR3 loop is CASSIVSAGGYNEQFF. The CDR3 DNA sequence: TGTGCCAGTAGTATAGTATCAGCAGGTGGTTACAATGAGCAGTTCTTC.

This clonotype was seen at least ten times. The chain couples TRBV4-3 to TRBJ2-3, with D possibly being TRBD1 (5 bases). In germline, CDR1 is LGHNA, CDR2 YSLEER. The CDR3 length is 15 residues. Trimming cost V 0 bases and J 2 bases, with 9 bases left between them. The CDR3 DNA is TGCGCCAGCAGCCAAGATTACAGGTCCACAGATACGCAGTATTTT. Protein: CASSQDYRSTDTQYF.

This clonotype was seen a few times. V usage is TRBV5-1 and J usage is TRBJ2-7, with TRBD2 identical over 11 bases. V lost 6 bases, J lost 7 bases, and 12 bases stayed unmatched. Germline lookup yields CDR1 SGHRS and CDR2 YFSETQ. This CDR3 is 15 amino acids long. CDR3: CASMPLAGGLGEQYF. In DNA, the CDR3 is TGCGCCAGCATGCCGTTAGCGGGAGGGCTAGGGGAGCAGTACTTC.

This clonotype was seen a handful of times. This chain links TRBV3-1 with TRBJ2-2; the D is unclear. Germline CDR1 and CDR2: LGHDT and YNNKEL (reference sequence). Deletions cut 2 bases from V and 8 bases from J, with 12 bases between. This CDR3 region has 14 residues. CDR3 bases: TGTGCCAGCAGCCAATTTCCGAAGCTTGGGGAGCTGTTTTTT. Its protein product is CASSQFPKLGELFF. Based on the CDR3 plus reference TRBV3-1 and TRBJ2-2, the full variable domain is DTAVSQTPKYLVTQMGNDKSIKCEQNLGHDTMYWYKQDSKKFLKIMFSYNNKELIINETVPNRFSPKSPDKAHLNLHINSLELGDSAVYFCASSQFPKLGELFFGEGSRLTVL.

This rearrangement joins TRBV11-2 to TRBJ2-5; the D gene is possibly TRBD2 (6 bases). From germline, CDR1 is SGHAT and CDR2 FQNNGV. The V end was cut by 0 bases, the J end by 7 bases, with 15 bases between. This CDR3 is 15 amino acids long. The CDR3 nucleotides read TGTGCCAGCAGCTTAGAGAGGAGGGGCGCGGGGACCCAGTACTTC. Translation gives CASSLERRGAGTQYF.

Many counts were recorded for this clonotype. The chain carries TRBV18 and TRBJ2-1, with D possibly matching TRBD1 (6 bases). The length of the CDR3 is 15 residues. Germline CDR1 KGHSH, CDR2 LQKENI. Deletions cut 3 bases from V and 7 bases from J, with 16 bases between. The CDR3 reads CASSPPTGAGNEQFF. The CDR3 DNA is TGTGCCAGCTCACCCCCGACAGGTGCTGGGAATGAGCAGTTCTTC.

V usage is TRBV27 and J usage is TRBJ2-2; D not resolved. Germline loops: CDR1 MNHEY, CDR2 SMNVEV (reference sequence). The CDR3 has 15 residues. Trimming stripped 2 bases from V and 3 bases from J, with 10 bases between. This CDR3 is CASSLGFSYTGELFF. The CDR3 nucleotides are TGTGCCAGCAGTTTAGGGTTTAGTTACACCGGGGAGCTGTTTTTT.

This clonotype was seen ten or more times. The J gene is TRBJ2-7, the V gene TRBV18; 7 nucleotides agree with TRBD1. The trim removed 4 bases at V and 6 bases at J, leaving 3 bases unmatched. This CDR3 has 12 amino acids. Germline V lookup: CDR1 KGHSH, CDR2 LQKENI. CDR3 sequence (DNA): TGTGCCAGCTCACGACAGGGACCCGAGCAGTACTTC. It specifies CASSRQGPEQYF.

This clonotype was seen a few times. This sequence joins TRBV29-1 and TRBJ2-1; the match to TRBD1 covers 11 bases. CDR3 size: 15 residues. Germline CDR1 SQVTM, CDR2 ANQGSEA. V lost 6 bases and J lost 9; bases outside the gene matches: 13. The CDR3 spells CSVQTGTGGVGEQFF. DNA for the CDR3: TGCAGCGTCCAGACCGGGACAGGGGGGGTCGGTGAGCAGTTCTTC.

This clonotype showed up just a few times. V usage is TRBV5-4 and J usage is TRBJ2-3, with D uncertain. CDR1 and CDR2 from the germline V gene are SGHNT and YYREEE (reference sequence). The length of the CDR3 is 13 residues. V was pared by 3 bases and J by 3 bases, with 8 bases between. The CDR3 region has the DNA TGTGCCAGCAGCTGGCGAGGTACAGATACGCAGTATTTT. Encoded protein: CASSWRGTDTQYF.

This clonotype has more than one count but fewer than ten. The chain combines TRBV20-1 with TRBJ2-3, with no clear D. CDR1 and CDR2 (germline): DFQATT, SNEGSKA (reference sequence). This CDR3 has 16 residues. Trimming shortened V by 6 bases and J by 0 bases, and 19 bases separated the two germline ends. CDR3 amino acids: CSAARLRMTSTDTQYF. The CDR3 region has the DNA TGCAGTGCGGCCCGCCTGCGGATGACTAGCACAGATACGCAGTATTTT.

This clonotype came up a few times. J is TRBJ2-1 and V is TRBV5-1; 7 nucleotides line up with TRBD1. Per the germline V gene, CDR1 is SGHRS and CDR2 is YFSETQ. The CDR3 consists of 19 residues. The V and J ends lost 0 bases and 5 bases, in that order; junction bases with no gene match: 17. CDR3 amino acids: CASSLGKSYRDSSDNEQFF. CDR3 nucleotide sequence: TGCGCCAGCAGCTTGGGGAAGAGCTACCGGGACAGCTCAGACAATGAGCAGTTCTTC.

This clonotype appeared many times. V and J are TRBV6-5 and TRBJ2-7, with D possibly TRBD2 on 6 matching bases. Trimming cost V 4 bases and J 4 bases, with 17 bases left between them. This CDR3 is 15 amino acids long. Germline CDR1 MNHEY, CDR2 SVGAGI. The CDR3 sequence is CASSWYSGSLYEQYF. The CDR3 DNA sequence: TGTGCCAGCAGTTGGTATAGCGGATCCTTGTACGAGCAGTACTTC.

This clonotype was seen more than once but under ten times. This rearrangement joins TRBV19 to TRBJ2-3; the D call may be TRBD1 or TRBD2 (5 bases each). This CDR3 has 17 amino acids. Trimming removed 4 bases at V and 0 bases at J, with 17 bases between. Germline values: CDR1 LNHDA, CDR2 SQIVND (reference sequence). The CDR3 region is CASSRPRGDRSTDTQYF. CDR3 in DNA: TGTGCCAGTAGTAGACCGAGGGGTGACAGAAGCACAGATACGCAGTATTTT.

This clonotype has more than one count but fewer than ten. The chain employs TRBV5-1 and TRBJ2-1; D gene unclear. CDR1 SGHRS and CDR2 YFSETQ come from the germline V gene. The CDR3 length is 14 residues. Deletions cut 6 bases from V and 4 bases from J, with 14 bases between. The CDR3: CASTLNAQYNEQFF. The CDR3 region has the DNA TGCGCCAGCACTTTGAACGCGCAATACAATGAGCAGTTCTTC.

The table lists this clonotype with many counts. This rearrangement joins TRBV7-2 to TRBJ1-1; D not resolved. The V end was cut by 5 bases, the J end by 3 bases, with 10 bases between. Germline V lookup: CDR1 SGHTA, CDR2 FQGNSA. The CDR3 sequence is 13 residues long. CDR3 sequence reads: CASSPRMDTEAFF. As DNA, the CDR3 is TGTGCCAGCAGCCCTAGGATGGACACTGAAGCTTTCTTT.

CDR3 amino acids: CASSPKSPSYEQYF. As DNA, the CDR3 is TGCGCCAGCAGCCCGAAAAGCCCCTCCTACGAGCAGTACTTC. The gene calls are TRBV5-1 and TRBJ2-7; D is undetermined. The V end was cut by 4 bases, the J end by 0 bases, with 11 bases between. CDR1 and CDR2 from the germline V gene are SGHRS and YFSETQ. CDR3 size: 14 residues.

Points on this clonotype: The junction differs from germline at one of its ends, possibly a read error. The chain recombines TRBV28 with TRBJ1-2; D gene unclear. The length of the CDR3 is 12 residues. CDR1 and CDR2 (germline): MDHEN, SYDVKM. CDR3 coding DNA: TGTGCCCGCAGTTTGGACGTCTATGGCTACACCTTC. It codes for CARSLDVYGYTF.

J is TRBJ2-3 and V is TRBV5-6; D ambiguous. Germline CDR1 and CDR2: SGHDT and YYEEEE. This CDR3 has 14 amino acids. V was cut by 2 bases and J by 2 bases, with 9 bases left in between. DNA of the CDR3: TGTGCCAGCAGCTTAAACTCGATCACAGATACGCAGTATTTT. This gives the protein CASSLNSITDTQYF.

A note on this clonotype: Sequence at one end of the junction differs from germline and may be a read error. The chain combines TRBV10-3 with TRBJ2-1; unclear D gene. Germline CDR1 ENHRY, CDR2 SYGVKD. There are 12 residues in the CDR3. CDR3 sequence: CAISESGNEKFF. The CDR3 DNA sequence: TGTGCCATCAGTGAGTCGGGCAATGAGAAGTTCTTC.

This clonotype was seen ten or more times. This CDR3 is CASSQGGYGYTF. CDR3 DNA: TGTGCCAGCAGCCAAGGGGGCTATGGCTACACCTTC. The gene calls are TRBV3-1 and TRBJ1-2; D is uncertain. Trimming stripped 1 base from V and 4 bases from J, with 4 bases between. CDR3 length: 12 amino acids. In germline, CDR1 is LGHDT, CDR2 YNNKEL (reference sequence).

Many counts were recorded for this clonotype. The V call is TRBV5-1, the J call TRBJ2-3, with D tentatively TRBD1 (6 bases). Germline CDR1 is SGHRS and CDR2 is YFSETQ. The V gene lost 7 bases and the J gene lost 0 bases, with 12 bases spanning the gap. This CDR3 has 14 amino acids. CDR3 bases: TGCGCCAGCGACCAGGGGCTTAGCACAGATACGCAGTATTTT. Its translation is CASDQGLSTDTQYF.

This clonotype occurred many times. The gene calls are TRBV6-2 or TRBV6-3 and TRBJ2-5, with a tentative D call TRBD2 (7 bases). Germline V gives CDR1 MNHEY, CDR2 SVGEGT. The CDR3 extends over 12 amino acids. The V end lost 10 bases, the J end lost 4 bases, and 13 bases lay between the germline ends. Written as DNA, the CDR3 is TGTGCCACCCGCGGGGGCGGAGAGACCCAGTACTTC. Amino acid sequence: CATRGGGETQYF.

A few counts support this clonotype. The V gene is TRBV29-1, the J gene TRBJ2-3; D tentatively reads TRBD1 or TRBD2 (5 bases each). CDR1 and CDR2 (germline): SQVTM, ANQGSEA. The CDR3 has 17 amino acids. Trimming stripped 7 bases from V and 2 bases from J, with 25 bases between. Written as DNA, the CDR3 is TGCAGCGGCCGTATTGGGGGTGCCAGAACCACCACAGATACGCAGTATTTT. It translates to CSGRIGGARTTTDTQYF.